The text below deals with one TCR beta chain. Its antigen is unidentified. The data originate from a study of T-cell memory formation after mild COVID-19. Overall study findings and caveats: A second wave of clones peaked on day 37, and their SARS-CoV-2 specificity went unconfirmed. Mainly in CM and EM were contracting CD4+ clones; CD8+ were in EMRA.

Using its own MiXCR run on the 5' RACE reads, TCRdb lists one record per CDR3 protein. Among 140,000 or so distinct CDR3 sequences listed, about 14% were seen once. Germline CDR1 and CDR2: ENHRY and SYGVKD. There are 11 residues in the CDR3. The germline V and J ends were trimmed by 4 bases and 10 bases, with 8 bases remaining between them. Specimen: PBMCs or a T cell subset sorted from them (not recorded which). The chain recombines TRBV10-3 with TRBJ2-1, with D hard to call. The clonotype was recovered from an adult woman who had mild COVID-19 (a few samples of this study predate the infection). Cell type and time point are not known. The DNA of the CDR3 is TGTGCCATCAGTGGCACTGGAGAGCAGTTCTTC. Its protein product is CAISGTGEQFF.